The source of this T cell receptor (beta chain) is a study of human T cells and chemical hapten exposure. There are a few counts of this clonotype. The J segment lost 2 bases and the V segment lost 6 bases, leaving 12 bases of the junction unmatched. Germline V gene lookup returns CDR1 LNHDA and CDR2 SQIVND (reference sequence). The CDR3 length is 16 residues. As for time point: pre-sensitization, week 0. Treatment here: therapeutic diphenylcyclopropenone sensitization with weekly scalp DPC. Each donor was an alopecia patient between 18 and 70 years of age who qualified for DPC. Using its own MiXCR run on the RACE reads, TCRdb lists one record per CDR3 protein. This table holds 52,000 or so distinct CDR3 sequences, 9.5% to 10% found once.

The chain recombines TRBV19 with TRBJ2-7, with 8 bases identical to TRBD1. The sample here was whole blood, taken in connection with sensitization to the hapten diphenylcyclopropenone (DPC). The receptor was isolated from a man between 35 and 55 years old with alopecia areata. Some clones in this sample may be carry-over from other donors' samples. The DNA of the CDR3 is TGTGCCAGTAGCCCCATGGGGACAGGCCTTGCCTACGAGCAGTACTTC. Protein sequence: CASSPMGTGLAYEQYF.